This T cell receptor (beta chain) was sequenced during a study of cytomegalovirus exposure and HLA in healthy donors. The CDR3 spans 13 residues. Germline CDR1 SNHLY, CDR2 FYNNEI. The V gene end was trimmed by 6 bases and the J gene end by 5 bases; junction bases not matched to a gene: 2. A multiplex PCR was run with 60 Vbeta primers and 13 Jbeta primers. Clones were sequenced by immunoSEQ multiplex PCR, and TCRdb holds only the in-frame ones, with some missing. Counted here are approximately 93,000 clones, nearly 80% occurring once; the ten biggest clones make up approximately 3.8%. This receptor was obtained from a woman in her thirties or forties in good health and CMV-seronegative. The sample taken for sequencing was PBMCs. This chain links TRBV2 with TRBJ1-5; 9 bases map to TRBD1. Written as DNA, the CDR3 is TGTGCCAGCAGGGGGGACAGGGATCAGCCCCAGCATTTT. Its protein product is CASRGDRDQPQHF. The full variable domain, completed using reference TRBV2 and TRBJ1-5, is EPEVTQTPSHQVTQMGQEVILRCVPISNHLYFYWYRQILGQKVEFLVSFYNNEISEKSEIFDDQFSVERPDGSNFTLKIRSTKLEDSAMYFCASRGDRDQPQHFGDGTRLSIL.